A selection of T cell receptor beta chains follows, all from one sample in a study of blood T cell repertoires in COVID-19. Sequenced by immunoSEQ multiplex PCR; TCRdb stores in-frame clones only, minus some. The sample comprises tens of thousands of clones, around 90% of which are singletons, and under 5.5% rests with the top ten. The sequenced material came from peripheral blood. These receptors were obtained from a man aged 55-75 years with COVID-19, enrolled during active disease. Each CDR3 is given with its conserved first and last residue. The D gene is left open where the match is weak. Some rows have no size entry. The others give once, few or many, or a class for an expanded clone.

clone_size: once; d_call: -; j_call: TRBJ2-1; v_call: TRBV4-3; cdr3_nt: TGCGCCAGCAGGACTCTTGACGGCAAAAGGAATGAGCAGTTCTTC; cdr3_aa: CASRTLDGKRNEQFF
clone_size: -; d_call: -; j_call: TRBJ1-1; v_call: TRBV6-5; cdr3_nt: TGTGCCAGCAGTTACTCGGGGGACTCCTACACTGAAGCTTTCTTT; cdr3_aa: CASSYSGDSYTEAFF
clone_size: -; d_call: -; j_call: TRBJ2-1; v_call: TRBV7-6; cdr3_nt: TGTGCCAGCAGCTCCCGGTCGAGCAATGAGCAGTTCTTC; cdr3_aa: CASSSRSSNEQFF
clone_size: -; d_call: -; j_call: TRBJ2-2; v_call: TRBV5-1; cdr3_nt: TGCGCCAGCAGCTTGGGGACTCCCGGGGAGCTGTTTTTT; cdr3_aa: CASSLGTPGELFF
clone_size: -; d_call: TRBD1; j_call: TRBJ1-2; v_call: TRBV2; cdr3_nt: TGTGCCAGCAGTGACACCGGGACAGGTGGCTACACCTTC; cdr3_aa: CASSDTGTGGYTF
clone_size: -; d_call: -; j_call: TRBJ2-5; v_call: TRBV3-1/TRBV3-2; cdr3_nt: TGTGCCAGCAGCCAAGGGGCAGGGGTAGAGACCCAGTACTTC; cdr3_aa: CASSQGAGVETQYF
clone_size: -; d_call: -; j_call: TRBJ2-4; v_call: TRBV24-1; cdr3_nt: TGTGCCACCAGTGAGACACCTGGACGGGGGAACATTCAGTACTTC; cdr3_aa: CATSETPGRGNIQYF
clone_size: once; d_call: TRBD2; j_call: TRBJ2-3; v_call: TRBV7-8; cdr3_nt: TGTGCCAGCAGCTTGCCCAGCGGGAGTTGGGCAGATACGCAGTATTTT; cdr3_aa: CASSLPSGSWADTQYF
clone_size: once; d_call: -; j_call: TRBJ2-7; v_call: TRBV9; cdr3_nt: TGTGCCAGCAGCTGGGACTCGCTAGGAGAGCAGTACTTC; cdr3_aa: CASSWDSLGEQYF
clone_size: -; d_call: TRBD1; j_call: TRBJ2-5; v_call: TRBV28; cdr3_nt: TGTGCCAGCAGCCCGACAGGGGAAGAGACCCAGTACTTC; cdr3_aa: CASSPTGEETQYF
clone_size: -; d_call: -; j_call: TRBJ1-1; v_call: TRBV28; cdr3_nt: TGTGCCAGCAGTTTATCCAGGGAGGGGGCTGAAGCTTTCTTT; cdr3_aa: CASSLSREGAEAFF
clone_size: -; d_call: -; j_call: TRBJ1-4; v_call: TRBV6-1; cdr3_nt: TGTGCCAGCAGTGAGTATGGACAGTGGGGAGAAAAACTGTTTTTT; cdr3_aa: CASSEYGQWGEKLFF
clone_size: few; d_call: TRBD1; j_call: TRBJ2-7; v_call: TRBV28; cdr3_nt: TGTGCCAGCAGCCCCGGGACAGGGTACAACTACGAGCAGTACTTC; cdr3_aa: CASSPGTGYNYEQYF
clone_size: many; d_call: TRBD2; j_call: TRBJ2-5; v_call: TRBV4-1; cdr3_nt: TGCGCCAGCAGCCAAGATCTTGTGGAGGGGAGGGCCCAGTACTTC; cdr3_aa: CASSQDLVEGRAQYF
clone_size: -; d_call: -; j_call: TRBJ1-5; v_call: TRBV6-2/TRBV6-3; cdr3_nt: TGTGCCAGCAGTCGGACAGATAATCAGCCCCAGCATTTT; cdr3_aa: CASSRTDNQPQHF
clone_size: few; d_call: -; j_call: TRBJ1-3; v_call: TRBV30; cdr3_nt: TGTGCCTGGAGTGTACAGCCGGGAAACACCATATATTTT; cdr3_aa: CAWSVQPGNTIYF
clone_size: -; d_call: -; j_call: TRBJ1-5; v_call: TRBV4-1; cdr3_nt: TGCGCCAGCAGCCAAGGCCTAAATCAGCCCCAGCATTTT; cdr3_aa: CASSQGLNQPQHF
clone_size: -; d_call: -; j_call: TRBJ2-7; v_call: TRBV6-2/TRBV6-3; cdr3_nt: TGTGCCAGCAGTTACTCAGGCGGGTCTGCCTACGAGCAGTACTTC; cdr3_aa: CASSYSGGSAYEQYF
clone_size: -; d_call: TRBD1; j_call: TRBJ2-2; v_call: TRBV5-1; cdr3_nt: TGCGCCAGCAGCTTGGTACCGGGACAGGGGAACACCGGGGAGCTGTTTTTT; cdr3_aa: CASSLVPGQGNTGELFF
clone_size: -; d_call: -; j_call: TRBJ2-3; v_call: TRBV10-3; cdr3_nt: TGTGCCATCAGTGAAGGACAAGCGTCGCAGTATTTT; cdr3_aa: CAISEGQASQYF
clone_size: -; d_call: TRBD1; j_call: TRBJ2-7; v_call: TRBV18; cdr3_nt: TGTGCCAGCTCCTCCGGGACAGTCATCTCCTACGAGCAGTACTTC; cdr3_aa: CASSSGTVISYEQYF
clone_size: -; d_call: TRBD1; j_call: TRBJ1-6; v_call: TRBV6-2/TRBV6-3; cdr3_nt: TGTGCCAGCAGTCCACAGGGGAATTCACCCCTCCACTTT; cdr3_aa: CASSPQGNSPLHF